These 13 T cell receptor beta chains came from one sample sequenced in a study of blood T cell repertoires in COVID-19. The data were produced by immunoSEQ multiplex PCR, yet TCRdb's version contains in-frame clones alone and is incomplete. The sample gives some 160,000 clones, around 82% of which show up once; 2% to 2.5% is in the top ten. The sample consisted of peripheral blood. The receptors shown here come from a woman aged 80 or over with acute or convalescent COVID-19.

V and J are TRBV4-3 and TRBJ2-2; 8 nucleotides match TRBD2. The CDR3 covers 15 residues. J gave up 4 bases and V 4 bases, and 5 bases lay outside the gene matches. Germline V gene data show CDR1 as LGHNA and CDR2 as YSLEER. CDR3 sequence: CASSPTGGSTGELFF. DNA for the CDR3: TGCGCCAGCAGCCCGACGGGGGGGAGCACCGGGGAGCTGTTTTTT.

V is TRBV11-2 and J is TRBJ2-5; weak D call: TRBD2 (5 bases). Germline V CDR1 and CDR2: SGHAT, FQNNGV. The CDR3 consists of 15 residues. Trimming pared 5 bases from V and 2 bases from J, leaving 15 bases between. This CDR3 is CASSPGGAGQETQYF. CDR3 coding DNA: TGTGCCAGCAGCCCCGGTGGCGCGGGTCAAGAGACCCAGTACTTC.

The J gene is TRBJ2-1, the V gene TRBV5-4; 7 bases are shared with TRBD2. J was trimmed by 2 bases and V by 5 bases; bases with no gene match: 13. Germline loops: CDR1 SGHNT, CDR2 YYREEE (reference sequence). The CDR3 covers 17 residues. The CDR3 bases are TGTGCCAGCAGTCCCCGGGGGGTGGGAGTCACCTACAATGAGCAGTTCTTC. Amino acids: CASSPRGVGVTYNEQFF.

This sequence joins TRBV19 and TRBJ2-6, with D possibly being TRBD1 (5 bases). Germline CDR1 reads LNHDA; CDR2 reads SQIVND (reference sequence). Between the trimmed V and J ends, which lost 6 bases and 0 bases, there was a span of 9 bases. This CDR3 is 15 amino acids long. CDR3 in amino acids: CASSPDSSGANVLTF. The DNA for the CDR3 is TGTGCCAGTAGCCCAGACAGCTCTGGGGCCAACGTCCTGACTTTC.

The chain combines TRBV4-1 with TRBJ2-7; 8 bases agree with TRBD2. There are 15 residues in the CDR3. Per the germline V gene, CDR1 is MGHRA and CDR2 is YSYEKL. V lost 4 bases, J lost 1 base, and 6 bases stayed unmatched. CDR3 protein: CASSLGTRGSYEQYF. As DNA, the CDR3 is TGCGCCAGCAGCCTGGGGACTAGGGGATCCTACGAGCAGTACTTC.

The chain joins TRBV4-3 to TRBJ2-1; 7 bases are a match to TRBD2. Germline V lookup: CDR1 LGHNA, CDR2 YSLEER. The length of the CDR3 is 15 residues. V was clipped by 2 bases and J by 3 bases; unmatched bases: 4. CDR3 nucleotides: TGCGCCAGCAGCCAAATTGGCGGGAGCTACAATGAGCAGTTCTTC. Translating it yields CASSQIGGSYNEQFF.

The genes are TRBV4-1 and TRBJ1-1; the D is unclear. CDR3 size: 13 residues. Germline CDR1 reads MGHRA; CDR2 reads YSYEKL. V lost 3 bases and J lost 1, with 6 bases in between. The CDR3 nucleotides are TGCGCCAGCAGCCAGGCGGGGAACACTGAAGCTTTCTTT. This codes for CASSQAGNTEAFF.

The V and J genes are TRBV27 and TRBJ1-2; D is ambiguous. Germline V lookup: CDR1 MNHEY, CDR2 SMNVEV (reference sequence). This CDR3 has 15 amino acids. V was clipped by 0 bases and J by 3 bases, with 11 bases between them. CDR3 sequence reads: CASSLSPDIDYGYTF. CDR3 DNA sequence: TGTGCCAGCAGTTTATCTCCCGACATTGACTATGGCTACACCTTC.

A few counts support this clone. This chain links TRBV6-2 or TRBV6-3 with TRBJ2-1; 9 bases are a match to TRBD1. The CDR3 has 18 residues. The V segment lost 3 bases and the J segment 0 bases; nucleotides outside the gene matches: 9. From germline, CDR1 is MNHEY and CDR2 SVGEGT. The CDR3: CASSYTGGLFSSYNEQFF. CDR3 sequence (DNA): TGTGCCAGCAGTTATACAGGGGGCTTATTTAGCTCCTACAATGAGCAGTTCTTC.

For this clone: The sample holds other DNA sequences that translate to the same CDR3. This rearrangement joins TRBV18 to TRBJ2-1, with TRBD2 matching over 12 bases. The CDR3 is 15 amino acids. Germline values: CDR1 KGHSH, CDR2 LQKENI. After removal of 1 base from V and 6 bases from J, the junction contained 1 base not matched to a gene. CDR3 DNA: TGTGCCAGCTCACCACTGGGACTAGCGGGCAATGAGCAGTTCTTC. It specifies CASSPLGLAGNEQFF.

The chain recombines TRBV6-4 with TRBJ2-1; possible D gene TRBD1, 6 bases. Germline CDR1 MRHNA, CDR2 SNTAGT. The CDR3 sequence is 13 residues long. Trimming left V 8 bases short and J 5 bases short, with 13 bases between. CDR3: CASAPDRNNEQFF. As DNA, the CDR3 is TGTGCCAGCGCCCCGGACAGAAACAATGAGCAGTTCTTC.

The chain combines TRBV29-1 with TRBJ2-3; 10 nucleotides agree with TRBD1. Germline V CDR1 and CDR2: SQVTM, ANQGSEA. With 6 bases clipped from V and 4 bases from J, the junction kept 7 bases outside the gene matches. The CDR3 is 14 amino acids. The CDR3, as DNA: TGCAGCGTCGGCAGACAGGGGGCCCCAGATACGCAGTATTTT. It is translated as CSVGRQGAPDTQYF.

The chain is built from TRBV18 and TRBJ1-5, with 8 bases identical to TRBD1. Germline CDR1 reads KGHSH; CDR2 reads LQKENI. J lost 3 bases, V lost 3 bases, and 7 bases had no gene match. The CDR3 contains 16 residues. The CDR3 spells CASSPSGTGANQPQHF. CDR3 nucleotide sequence: TGTGCCAGCTCACCCTCCGGGACAGGTGCCAATCAGCCCCAGCATTTT.